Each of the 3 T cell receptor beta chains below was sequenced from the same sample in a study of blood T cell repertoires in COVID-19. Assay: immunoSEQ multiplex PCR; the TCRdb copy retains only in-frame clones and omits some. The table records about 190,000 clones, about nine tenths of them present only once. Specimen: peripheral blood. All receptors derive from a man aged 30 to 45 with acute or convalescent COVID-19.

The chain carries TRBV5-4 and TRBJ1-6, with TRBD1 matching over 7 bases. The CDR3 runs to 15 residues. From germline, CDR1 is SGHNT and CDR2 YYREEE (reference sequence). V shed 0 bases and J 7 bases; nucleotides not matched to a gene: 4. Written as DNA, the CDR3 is TGTGCCAGCAGCTTGGGACAGGGTCGGAATTCACCCCTCCACTTT. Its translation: CASSLGQGRNSPLHF.

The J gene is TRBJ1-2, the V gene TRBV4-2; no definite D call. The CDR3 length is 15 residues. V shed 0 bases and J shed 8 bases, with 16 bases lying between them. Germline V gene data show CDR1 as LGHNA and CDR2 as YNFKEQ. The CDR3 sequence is CASSQDGSGLMGYTF. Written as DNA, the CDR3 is TGTGCCAGCAGCCAAGATGGGAGCGGTCTTATGGGCTACACCTTC.

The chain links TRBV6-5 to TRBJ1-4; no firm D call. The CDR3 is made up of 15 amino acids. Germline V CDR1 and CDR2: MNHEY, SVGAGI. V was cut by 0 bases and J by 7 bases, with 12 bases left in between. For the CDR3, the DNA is TGTGCCAGCAGTTACTCGGGGTCGGGGAGTGAAAAACTGTTTTTT. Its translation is CASSYSGSGSEKLFF.